This TCR beta chain was recorded in a study of a mutant IDH1 vaccine in newly diagnosed glioma. Stated time point: week 23, last vaccination. The investigators gave 300 ug of mutant IDH1 20-mer peptide in each vaccine dose, together with topical imiquimod. Donor diagnoses consisted of new WHO grade 3 or 4 IDH1-mutant, ATRX-lost astrocytomas. The V gene end was trimmed by 6 bases and the J gene end by 2 bases; junction bases not matched to a gene: 3. The germline CDR1 and CDR2 sequences are SNHLY and FYNNEI. The CDR3 has 14 residues. This clone appeared a few times. Its antigen is as yet unknown. Only in-frame clones appear in the TCRdb table, and some are missing; sequencing was by immunoSEQ multiplex PCR. The sample has approximately 41,000 clones, 91% seen once.

The genes are TRBV2 and TRBJ2-3, with 9 bases fitting TRBD2. Here the sequenced sample was PBMCs, taken from a glioma patient whose treatment included an IDH1 peptide vaccine. The TCR comes from a man in his forties or fifties with glioma. CDR3 protein: CASSWTSVTDTQYF. The DNA for the CDR3 is TGTGCCAGCAGCTGGACTAGCGTCACAGATACGCAGTATTTT.